Shown below are 22 T cell receptor beta chains from a single sample sequenced in a study of T cells after posttransplantation cyclophosphamide (dated by TCRdb to the mid-2010s). The control cohort was about 11 patients given myeloablative marrow transplants with methotrexate plus a calcineurin inhibitor, sampled 1 year after transplant. Receptors were amplified or captured by the immunoSEQ multiplex PCR assay. TCRdb stores this immuneACCESS table with in-frame sequences only. Part of the clones is absent; in the studies checked, under half of the shortfall reflects unresolved V genes, and no reason is known for the rest. This sample lists roughly 23,000 clones; 89% were detected once. The ten largest clones add up to about 7.9% of the sample. This specimen consisted of PBMCs, obtained after an allogeneic stem cell transplant with a calcineurin inhibitor and methotrexate. These receptors came from a female patient aged 50-59 years who received an allogeneic stem cell transplant from an unrelated donor, was CMV-positive, and had chronic GVHD only. Some T cells seen after a transplant may have their origin in the graft donor.

This chain uses TRBV29-1 with TRBJ2-7; 8 nucleotides match TRBD2. With V trimmed by 2 bases and J by 4 bases, 16 bases remained unmatched. Germline V gene sequence: CDR1 SQVTM, CDR2 ANQGSEA. The CDR3 spans 17 residues. In DNA form, the CDR3 reads TGCAGCGTTGAAAGGTTAGCGGGGTCGGCGGCACCATACGAGCAGTACTTC. As protein: CSVERLAGSAAPYEQYF.

This clone was seen once. J is TRBJ1-1 and V is TRBV5-4, with 9 bases matching TRBD1. After removal of 0 bases from V and 5 bases from J, the junction contained 2 bases not matched to a gene. The CDR3 has 14 residues. CDR1 is SGHNT, CDR2 YYREEE, per germline (reference sequence). CDR3 coding DNA: TGTGCCAGCAGCTTGGGGGACAGGGAAACTGAAGCTTTCTTT. This encodes CASSLGDRETEAFF. Filled out from reference TRBV5-4 and TRBJ1-1, the complete variable domain reads ETGVTQSPTHLIKTRGQQVTLRCSSQSGHNTVSWYQQALGQGPQFIFQYYREEENGRGNFPPRFSGLQFPNYSSELNVNALELDDSALYLCASSLGDRETEAFFGQGTRLTVV.

The V gene is TRBV6-1, the J gene TRBJ2-1; weak D call: TRBD2 (6 bases). V lost 8 bases and J lost 5, with 16 bases in between. The CDR3 length is 14 residues. Germline values: CDR1 MNHNS, CDR2 SASEGT. The CDR3 bases are TGTGCCAGCCCGGGACTCAAGACAGACAATGAGCAGTTCTTC. Its protein product is CASPGLKTDNEQFF.

This clone has more than one count but fewer than ten. The V gene is TRBV10-3, the J gene TRBJ1-5; maybe TRBD1 (6 bases). The CDR3 is 14 residues long. The germline V and J ends were trimmed by 6 bases and 4 bases, with 13 bases remaining between them. Germline assignment: CDR1 ENHRY and CDR2 SYGVKD. In DNA form, the CDR3 reads TGTGCCATCAGGGACAGTGCACTTAATCAGCCCCAGCATTTT. It is translated as CAIRDSALNQPQHF.

V usage is TRBV9 and J usage is TRBJ2-5, with D hard to call. Germline CDR1 reads SGDLS; CDR2 reads YYNGEE. The CDR3 spans 15 residues. With 0 bases removed from V and 1 base from J, the gap between germline ends came to 10 bases. The chain's CDR3 is CASSVGPGIQETQYF. Written as DNA, the CDR3 is TGTGCCAGCAGCGTAGGGCCAGGCATCCAAGAGACCCAGTACTTC.

The genes are TRBV5-1 and TRBJ2-2; 10 bases align to TRBD2. Unmatched junction bases numbered 5, after V lost 3 bases and J lost 3 bases. The germline V gene has CDR1 SGHRS and CDR2 YFSETQ. The CDR3 sequence is 16 residues long. CDR3 DNA sequence: TGCGCCAGCAGCTCGCAACTAGCGGGACACACCGGGGAGCTGTTTTTT. This translates into CASSSQLAGHTGELFF.

The genes are TRBV27 and TRBJ2-3; D unclear. CDR1 is MNHEY and CDR2 is SMNVEV in the germline V gene (reference sequence). The CDR3 has 16 amino acids. V dropped 4 bases and J dropped 4 bases, with 18 bases sitting between them. CDR3 sequence reads: CASSSPMEMNPDTQYF. The CDR3 DNA reads as TGTGCCAGCAGTTCTCCCATGGAGATGAATCCAGATACGCAGTATTTT.

V usage is TRBV7-9 and J usage is TRBJ2-7; 7 bases fit TRBD1. CDR3 length: 14 amino acids. In germline, CDR1 is SEHNR, CDR2 FQNEAQ (reference sequence). Trimming at V came to 5 bases and at J to 2 bases, leaving 6 bases not matched to a gene. This CDR3 reads CASSTRTGTYEQYF. The CDR3 nucleotides are TGTGCCAGCAGCACTCGGACAGGAACCTACGAGCAGTACTTC. Filled out from reference TRBV7-9 and TRBJ2-7, the complete variable domain reads DTGVSQNPRHKITKRGQNVTFRCDPISEHNRLYWYRQTLGQGPEFLTYFQNEAQLEKSRLLSDRFSAERPKGSFSTLEIQRTEQGDSAMYLCASSTRTGTYEQYFGPGTRLTVT.

This clone appeared a single time. The chain has TRBV7-2 and TRBJ2-3; 7 nucleotides match TRBD2. Germline CDR1 and CDR2: SGHTA and FQGNSA. The length of the CDR3 is 18 residues. The junction had 10 bases not matched to a gene; V was cut back by 1 base and J by 0 bases. Written as DNA, the CDR3 is TGTGCCAGCAGCTTAGTTTCCGGGAGGCGAGTGAGCACAGATACGCAGTATTTT. Its translation is CASSLVSGRRVSTDTQYF.

The gene calls are TRBV12-5 and TRBJ2-1, with 8 nucleotides matching TRBD2. The CDR3 loop spans 17 amino acids. The trim removed 5 bases at V and 2 bases at J, leaving 11 bases unmatched. CDR1 and CDR2 (germline): LGHNT, FRNRAP. CDR3 sequence reads: CASGHPSSGFPYNEQFF. DNA for the CDR3: TGTGCTAGTGGTCACCCGTCTAGCGGGTTTCCCTACAATGAGCAGTTCTTC.

The chain has TRBV5-5 and TRBJ1-3; no firm D call. Trimming shortened V by 1 base and J by 0 bases, and 8 bases separated the two germline ends. Per the germline V gene, CDR1 is SGHKS and CDR2 is YYEKEE (reference sequence). The CDR3 is 15 amino acids. The CDR3 DNA sequence: TGTGCCAGCAGCTTGTTAACTGGCTCTGGAAACACCATATATTTT. Translated: CASSLLTGSGNTIYF.

This clone has only one observation. The rearrangement links TRBV5-1 to TRBJ2-1, with 15 bases matching TRBD2. V shed 3 bases and J 7 bases; nucleotides not matched to a gene: 5. CDR1 SGHRS and CDR2 YFSETQ come from the germline V gene. The CDR3 length is 16 residues. The CDR3 coding sequence is TGCGCCAGCAGCTCCGGGACTAGCGGGAGGTTGAATGAGCAGTTCTTC. This translates into CASSSGTSGRLNEQFF.

This clone was counted a single time. The chain has TRBV7-2 and TRBJ2-5; tentatively, D is TRBD2 (5 bases). The CDR3 contains 11 residues. Germline-derived CDR1 and CDR2 are SGHTA and FQGNSA. Trimming removed 1 base from V and 10 bases from J, with 7 bases in between. CDR3 region: CASSLGGDQYF. CDR3 bases: TGTGCCAGCAGCTTAGGGGGAGACCAGTACTTC. Full variable domain (rest looked up from reference TRBV7-2 and TRBJ2-5): GAGVSQSPSNKVTEKGKDVELRCDPISGHTALYWYRQSLGQGLEFLIYFQGNSAPDKSGLPSDRFSAERTGGSVSTLTIQRTQQEDSAVYLCASSLGGDQYFGPGTRLLVL.

This clone has only one observation. This rearrangement joins TRBV5-1 to TRBJ2-7; maybe TRBD1 (6 bases). The CDR3 covers 13 residues. Germline V lookup: CDR1 SGHRS, CDR2 YFSETQ. V lost 4 bases to trimming and J lost 6 bases, with 14 bases between them. For the CDR3, the DNA is TGCGCCAGCAGCGCACAGGGCAGGACCGAGCAGTACTTC. Translating it yields CASSAQGRTEQYF.

The gene calls are TRBV5-1 and TRBJ2-5; 13 nucleotides line up with TRBD2. Germline lookup yields CDR1 SGHRS and CDR2 YFSETQ. V gave up 3 bases and J gave up 1 base; unmatched junction bases: 6. There are 17 residues in the CDR3. The CDR3 DNA is TGCGCCAGCAGCTCGGGACTAGCGGGACATATCCAAGAGACCCAGTACTTC. Amino acids: CASSSGLAGHIQETQYF.

The chain joins TRBV15 to TRBJ1-2; D gene unclear. Germline-derived CDR1 and CDR2 are LNHNV and YYDKDF (reference sequence). The V and J ends lost 0 bases and 4 bases respectively, with 9 bases between them. This CDR3 has 14 amino acids. CDR3 in DNA: TGTGCCACCAGCAGAGATTACACCCCCTATGGCTACACCTTC. Encoded protein: CATSRDYTPYGYTF.

The chain carries TRBV5-1 and TRBJ1-3; D may be TRBD1 (6 bases). V shed 0 bases and J shed 0 bases, with 16 bases lying between them. The germline CDR1 and CDR2 sequences are SGHRS and YFSETQ. This CDR3 contains 18 residues. CDR3 loop: CASSLEGAGAHSGNTIYF. CDR3 sequence (DNA): TGCGCCAGCAGCTTGGAAGGGGCAGGGGCCCACTCTGGAAACACCATATATTTT.

The chain joins TRBV7-9 to TRBJ2-2; TRBD2 aligns across 8 bases. Germline V gene sequence: CDR1 SEHNR, CDR2 FQNEAQ (reference sequence). CDR3 size: 15 residues. J lost 3 bases, V lost 3 bases, and 3 bases had no gene match. CDR3 sequence: CASSFQAGDTGELFF. The CDR3 nucleotides are TGTGCCAGCAGCTTCCAAGCGGGAGACACCGGGGAGCTGTTTTTT.

The chain is built from TRBV6-1 and TRBJ1-2; D gene uncertain. Germline loops: CDR1 MNHNS, CDR2 SASEGT. The CDR3 is 11 amino acids. Trimming left V 2 bases short and J 8 bases short, with 6 bases between. CDR3 in amino acids: CASSEWRGYTF. The CDR3 DNA is TGTGCCAGCAGTGAATGGAGAGGCTACACCTTC.

The V and J genes are TRBV6-1 and TRBJ2-1; D is unclear. Germline V gene data show CDR1 as MNHNS and CDR2 as SASEGT. This CDR3 contains 18 residues. V lost 2 bases, J lost 1 base, and 18 bases lay in between. CDR3 sequence (DNA): TGTGCCAGCAGTGAAAAATTGGTGACTCCAACTTCCTACAATGAGCAGTTCTTC. It encodes CASSEKLVTPTSYNEQFF.

V and J are TRBV15 and TRBJ2-2, with 9 bases lining up with TRBD2. Trimming took 2 bases from V and 3 from J; bases not matched to a gene: 7. This CDR3 contains 17 residues. CDR1 and CDR2 (germline): LNHNV, YYDKDF (reference sequence). The CDR3, as DNA: TGTGCCACCAGCAGAAACACCGGGACTAGCCACACCGGGGAGCTGTTTTTT. This translates into CATSRNTGTSHTGELFF.

V usage is TRBV28 and J usage is TRBJ1-1; D unresolved. There are 13 residues in the CDR3. V lost 3 bases and J 1 base, leaving 6 bases between the germline ends. Looked up from germline, CDR1 is MDHEN and CDR2 is SYDVKM. CDR3 nucleotides: TGTGCCAGCAGTTTCCGGGAGAACACTGAAGCTTTCTTT. Translation gives CASSFRENTEAFF.